This record covers a single T cell receptor (beta chain). Source study methods: Estimated nucleated cell counts came from reference gene primer amplification. TCRdb keeps only in-frame clones here, not all; method: immunoSEQ multiplex PCR. D and trimming were read from the DNA, whereas the V and J calls and clone size are those reported in that table. This repertoire shows roughly 55,000 clones, 75% to 90% found once; its top ten account for 1.9%. These data are taken from a study of blood T cell repertoires in COVID-19. Study-wide background: Donors in the United States, Italy and Spain gave samples during acute or convalescent COVID-19.

The CDR3 spans 13 residues. The germline gives CDR1 MNHEY, CDR2 SVGAGI. With 6 bases removed from V and 0 bases from J, the gap between germline ends came to 8 bases. V and J are TRBV6-5 and TRBJ1-2; D unclear. The sample was peripheral blood. This clonotype originated in a woman aged 60-70 years with acute or convalescent COVID-19. CDR3 nucleotide sequence: TGTGCCAGCAGCCCCGGTTCTAACTATGGCTACACCTTC. Protein product: CASSPGSNYGYTF.